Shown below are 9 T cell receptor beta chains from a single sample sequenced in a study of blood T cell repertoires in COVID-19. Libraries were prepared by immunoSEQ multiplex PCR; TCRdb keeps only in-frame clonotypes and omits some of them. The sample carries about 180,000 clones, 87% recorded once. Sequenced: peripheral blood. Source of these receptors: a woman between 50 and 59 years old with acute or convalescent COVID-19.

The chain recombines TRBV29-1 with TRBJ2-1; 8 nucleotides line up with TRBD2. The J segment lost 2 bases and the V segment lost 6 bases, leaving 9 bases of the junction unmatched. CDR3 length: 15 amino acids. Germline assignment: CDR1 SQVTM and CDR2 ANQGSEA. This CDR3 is CSVPSPGLAYNEQFF. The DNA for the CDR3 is TGCAGCGTCCCATCTCCGGGACTAGCCTACAATGAGCAGTTCTTC.

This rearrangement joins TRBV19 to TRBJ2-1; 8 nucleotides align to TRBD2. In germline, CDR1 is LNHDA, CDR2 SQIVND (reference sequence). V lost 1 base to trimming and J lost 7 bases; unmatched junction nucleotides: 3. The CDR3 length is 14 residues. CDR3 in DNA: TGTGCCAGTAGTATAGCGGGAGGGACGAATGAGCAGTTCTTC. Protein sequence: CASSIAGGTNEQFF.

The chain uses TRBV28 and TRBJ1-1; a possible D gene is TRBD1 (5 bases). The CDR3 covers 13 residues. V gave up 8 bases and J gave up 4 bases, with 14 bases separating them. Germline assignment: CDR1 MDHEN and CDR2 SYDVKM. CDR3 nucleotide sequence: TGTGCCAGCTTGCTTCAGCAGGGCACTGAAGCTTTCTTT. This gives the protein CASLLQQGTEAFF.

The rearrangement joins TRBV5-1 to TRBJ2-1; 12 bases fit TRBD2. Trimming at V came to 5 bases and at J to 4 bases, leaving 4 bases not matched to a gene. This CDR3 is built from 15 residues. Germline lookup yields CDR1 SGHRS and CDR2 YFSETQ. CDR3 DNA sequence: TGCGCCAGCAGAAGGACTAGCGGGGATTACAATGAGCAGTTCTTC. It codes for CASRRTSGDYNEQFF.

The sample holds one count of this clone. DNA for the CDR3: TGTGCCAGCAGCGCCCCCTCTAGCGGGGGGAGGGATGAGCAGTTCTTC. Its translation is CASSAPSSGGRDEQFF. The chain joins TRBV9 to TRBJ2-1, with 11 bases that match TRBD2. The CDR3 spans 16 residues. From germline, CDR1 is SGDLS and CDR2 YYNGEE. V gave up 3 bases and J gave up 8 bases; unmatched junction bases: 10.

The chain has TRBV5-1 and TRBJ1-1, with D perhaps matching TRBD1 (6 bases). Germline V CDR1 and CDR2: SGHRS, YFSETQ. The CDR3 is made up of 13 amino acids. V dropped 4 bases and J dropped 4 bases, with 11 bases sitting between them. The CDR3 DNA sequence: TGCGCCAGCAGCAGAACAGGGTTCACTGAAGCTTTCTTT. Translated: CASSRTGFTEAFF.

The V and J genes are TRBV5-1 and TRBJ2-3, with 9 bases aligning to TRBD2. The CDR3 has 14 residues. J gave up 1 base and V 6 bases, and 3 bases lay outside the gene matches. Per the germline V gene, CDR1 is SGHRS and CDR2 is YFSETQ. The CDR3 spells CASTQRGGTDTQYF. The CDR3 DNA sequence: TGCGCCAGCACCCAGCGGGGGGGCACAGATACGCAGTATTTT.

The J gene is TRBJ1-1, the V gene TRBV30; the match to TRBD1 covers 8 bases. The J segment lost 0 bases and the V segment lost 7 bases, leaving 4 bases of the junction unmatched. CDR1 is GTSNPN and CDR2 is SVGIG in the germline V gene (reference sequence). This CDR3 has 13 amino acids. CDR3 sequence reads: CALQQGVNTEAFF. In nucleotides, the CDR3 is TGTGCCTTGCAACAGGGGGTGAACACTGAAGCTTTCTTT.

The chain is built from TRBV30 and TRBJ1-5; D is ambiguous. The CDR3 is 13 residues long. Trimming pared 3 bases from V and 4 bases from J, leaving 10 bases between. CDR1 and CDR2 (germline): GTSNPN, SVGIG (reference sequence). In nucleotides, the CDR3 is TGTGCCTGGAGGTTGGCAGGAAATCAGCCCCAGCATTTT. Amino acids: CAWRLAGNQPQHF. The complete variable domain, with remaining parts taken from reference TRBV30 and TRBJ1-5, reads SQTIHQWPATLVQPVGSPLSLECTVEGTSNPNLYWYRQAAGRGLQLLFYSVGIGQISSEVPQNLSASRPQDRQFILSSKKLLLSDSGFYLCAWRLAGNQPQHFGDGTRLSIL.